The TCR beta chain described here comes from a study of shared clonotypes between healthy human individuals. Selected positively for CCR7 and CD45RO-negative, naive CD8 cells excluded terminally differentiated effector memory CD45RA+ cells. Every donor, a Caucasian adult, lived in Nashville, Tennessee. Trimming shortened V by 3 bases and J by 0 bases, and 21 bases separated the two germline ends. The CDR3 has 18 amino acids. From germline, CDR1 is KGHSH and CDR2 LQKENI. Original methodology: Junction-only immunoSEQ data arrived without quality scores, meaning filtering differed. TCRdb's copy holds only in-frame clones and misses some; the assay was immunoSEQ multiplex PCR. V and J calls and clone size are as listed in that table; D and trimming were resolved from the DNA. The repertoire has approximately 1.9 million clones, just over 90% of them found once; the top ten carry roughly 1.7%.

The chain has TRBV18 and TRBJ2-7, with D possibly being TRBD1 or TRBD2 (5 bases each). The material sequenced was naive CD8+ T cells from PBMCs. The sequence was collected from a man between 18 and 35 years old in good health. Some clones in this sample may be carry-over from other donors' samples. The DNA for the CDR3 is TGTGCCAGCTCACCCACTAAAAACCGGGGCCGAAGCTCCTACGAGCAGTACTTC. This codes for CASSPTKNRGRSSYEQYF.